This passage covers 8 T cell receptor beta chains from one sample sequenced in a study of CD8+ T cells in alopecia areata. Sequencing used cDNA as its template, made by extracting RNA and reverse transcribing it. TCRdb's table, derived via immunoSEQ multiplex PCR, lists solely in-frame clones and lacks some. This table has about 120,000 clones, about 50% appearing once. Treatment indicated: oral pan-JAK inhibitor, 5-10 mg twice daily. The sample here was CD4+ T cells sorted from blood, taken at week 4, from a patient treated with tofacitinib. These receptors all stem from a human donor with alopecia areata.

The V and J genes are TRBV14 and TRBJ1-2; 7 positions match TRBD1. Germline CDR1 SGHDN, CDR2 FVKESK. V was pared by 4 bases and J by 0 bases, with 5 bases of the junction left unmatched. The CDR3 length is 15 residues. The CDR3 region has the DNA TGTGCCAGCAGCCCAGGGGGGAGAGCTAACTATGGCTACACCTTC. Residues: CASSPGGRANYGYTF.

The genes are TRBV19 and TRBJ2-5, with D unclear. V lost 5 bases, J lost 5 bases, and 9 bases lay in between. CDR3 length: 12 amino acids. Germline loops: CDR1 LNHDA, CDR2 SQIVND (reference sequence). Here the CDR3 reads CASSFRSETQYF. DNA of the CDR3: TGTGCCAGTAGTTTCCGGTCGGAGACCCAGTACTTC.

The CDR3 reads CASSEQGQSSYEQYF. CDR3 nucleotides: TGTGCCAGCAGTGAGCAGGGTCAATCCTCCTACGAGCAGTACTTC. This chain uses TRBV2 with TRBJ2-7, with D possibly being TRBD1 (5 bases). Trimming stripped 3 bases from V and 0 bases from J, with 12 bases between. The CDR3 runs 15 residues. From germline, CDR1 is SNHLY and CDR2 FYNNEI.

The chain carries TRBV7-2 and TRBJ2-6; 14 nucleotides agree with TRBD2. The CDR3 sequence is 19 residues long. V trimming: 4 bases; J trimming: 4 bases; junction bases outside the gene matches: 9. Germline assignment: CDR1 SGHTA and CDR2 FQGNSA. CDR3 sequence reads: CASSSLRGLAGAGANVLTF. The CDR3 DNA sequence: TGTGCCAGCAGCTCCCTCCGGGGACTAGCGGGAGCAGGGGCCAACGTCCTGACTTTC.

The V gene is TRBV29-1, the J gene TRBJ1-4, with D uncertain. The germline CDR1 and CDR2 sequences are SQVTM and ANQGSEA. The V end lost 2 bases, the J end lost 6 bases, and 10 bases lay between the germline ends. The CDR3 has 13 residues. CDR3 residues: CSVERQPHEKLFF. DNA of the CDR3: TGCAGCGTTGAAAGGCAGCCTCATGAAAAACTGTTTTTT.

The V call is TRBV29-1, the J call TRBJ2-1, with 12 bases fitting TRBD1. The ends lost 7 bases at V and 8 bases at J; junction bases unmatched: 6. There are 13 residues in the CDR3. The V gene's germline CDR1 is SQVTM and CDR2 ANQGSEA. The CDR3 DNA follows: TGCAGCGGGGGACAGGGGGCCACCGATGAGCAGTTCTTC. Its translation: CSGGQGATDEQFF.

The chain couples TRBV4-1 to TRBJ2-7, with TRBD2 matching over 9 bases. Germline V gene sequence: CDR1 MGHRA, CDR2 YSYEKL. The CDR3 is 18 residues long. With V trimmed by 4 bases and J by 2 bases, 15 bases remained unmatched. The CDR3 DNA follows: TGCGCCAGCAGCCTGGGGGGTAGCGGGAGATTTGGTCCCTACGAGCAGTACTTC. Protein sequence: CASSLGGSGRFGPYEQYF.

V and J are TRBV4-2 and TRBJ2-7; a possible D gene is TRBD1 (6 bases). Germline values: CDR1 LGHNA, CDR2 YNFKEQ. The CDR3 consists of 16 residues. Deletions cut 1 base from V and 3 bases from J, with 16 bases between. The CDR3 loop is CASSQAMGATSYEQYF. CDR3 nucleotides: TGTGCCAGCAGCCAAGCTATGGGGGCGACCAGCTACGAGCAGTACTTC.